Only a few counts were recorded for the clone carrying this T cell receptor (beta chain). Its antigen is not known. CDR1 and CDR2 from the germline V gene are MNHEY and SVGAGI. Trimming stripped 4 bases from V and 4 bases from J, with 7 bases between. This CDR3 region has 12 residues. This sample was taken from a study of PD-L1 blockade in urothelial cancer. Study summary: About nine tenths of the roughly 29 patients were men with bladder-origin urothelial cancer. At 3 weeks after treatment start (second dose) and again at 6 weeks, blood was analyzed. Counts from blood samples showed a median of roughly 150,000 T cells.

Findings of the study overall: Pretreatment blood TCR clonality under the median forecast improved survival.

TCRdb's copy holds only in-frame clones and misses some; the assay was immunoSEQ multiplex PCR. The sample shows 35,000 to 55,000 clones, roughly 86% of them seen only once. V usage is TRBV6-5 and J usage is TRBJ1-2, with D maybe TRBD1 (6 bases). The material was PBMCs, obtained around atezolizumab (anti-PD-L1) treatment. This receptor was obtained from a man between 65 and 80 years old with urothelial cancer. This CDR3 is CASSSDSYGYTF. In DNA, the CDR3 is TGTGCCAGCAGTTCGGACAGCTATGGCTACACCTTC.